These 29 T cell receptor beta chains share one sample of origin, sequenced in a study of T cell responses to AZD1222 COVID-19 vaccine. Generated by immunoSEQ multiplex PCR, the TCRdb table keeps only in-frame clones and is missing some. The sample lists under 150,000 clones; about nine tenths were seen once. The sequences come from peripheral blood, collected 28 days after the second AZD1222 dose. The receptors were gathered from an adult who received the AZD1222 COVID-19 vaccine.

This clone was observed a handful of times. Relative to the germline gene, one junction end is altered; a read error may explain this. The chain employs TRBV7-7 and TRBJ2-1; D is unresolved. The V gene's germline CDR1 is SSHAT and CDR2 FNYEAQ (reference sequence). This CDR3 is 16 amino acids long. Here the CDR3 reads CASSSGGPRRPCEQFF. Written as DNA, the CDR3 is TGTGCTAGCAGCTCCGGCGGCCCACGCAGACCTTGTGAGCAGTTCTTC.

The chain employs TRBV12-5 and TRBJ2-3; D uncertain. Trimming removed 7 bases from V and 1 base from J, with 15 bases in between. Germline V CDR1 and CDR2: LGHNT, FRNRAP. CDR3 size: 15 residues. The CDR3 is CASAPQTQGTDTQYF. CDR3 DNA: TGTGCTAGTGCCCCCCAGACGCAGGGCACAGATACGCAGTATTTT.

This clone has only one observation. The chain links TRBV11-2 to TRBJ2-1, with D unclear. CDR1 SGHAT and CDR2 FQNNGV come from the germline V gene. CDR3 length: 15 amino acids. Trimming removed 3 bases from V and 2 bases from J, with 11 bases in between. CDR3 sequence (DNA): TGTGCCAGCAGCTTGGAGCGTTCGCCCTACAATGAGCAGTTCTTC. Residues: CASSLERSPYNEQFF.

With respect to this clone: The sample has other DNA sequences that encode this CDR3 too. The chain joins TRBV12-3 or TRBV12-4 to TRBJ1-2; possible D gene TRBD1, 5 bases. Trimming removed 6 bases from V and 2 bases from J, with 7 bases in between. This CDR3 is built from 12 residues. The chain's CDR3 is CASSPGNYGYTF. CDR3 nucleotides: TGTGCCAGCAGCCCAGGGAACTATGGCTACACCTTC.

Here the CDR3 reads CASSGLGGNLYTEAFF. The CDR3, as DNA: TGTGCCAGCAGTGGGCTGGGGGGAAACCTGTACACTGAAGCTTTCTTT. The J gene is TRBJ1-1, the V gene TRBV6-1, with D perhaps matching TRBD1 (5 bases). The CDR3 covers 16 residues. V was trimmed by 4 bases and J by 3 bases, leaving 18 bases between them. In germline, CDR1 is MNHNS, CDR2 SASEGT.

The J gene is TRBJ1-6, the V gene TRBV5-4; D is possibly TRBD1 (5 bases). V lost 8 bases and J 7 bases, leaving 13 bases between the germline ends. The CDR3 contains 13 residues. Germline V CDR1 and CDR2: SGHNT, YYREEE (reference sequence). This chain's CDR3 is CASRRDGNSPLHF. The DNA for the CDR3 is TGTGCCAGTCGCCGGGACGGGAATTCACCCCTCCACTTT.

This sequence joins TRBV19 and TRBJ1-5, with a possible D match to TRBD1 (5 bases). The CDR3 loop spans 15 amino acids. Deletions cut 6 bases from V and 0 bases from J, with 12 bases between. Germline V CDR1 and CDR2: LNHDA, SQIVND (reference sequence). DNA of the CDR3: TGTGCCAGTAGCGAGACAGCCCATAGCAATCAGCCCCAGCATTTT. Its translation: CASSETAHSNQPQHF.

The chain is built from TRBV6-1 and TRBJ1-6; the D gene is possibly TRBD1 (5 bases). This CDR3 is 13 amino acids long. With 3 bases removed from V and 7 bases from J, the gap between germline ends came to 7 bases. Germline V gene sequence: CDR1 MNHNS, CDR2 SASEGT. Here the CDR3 reads CASSDGGNSPLHF. The CDR3 nucleotides read TGTGCCAGCAGTGACGGGGGGAATTCACCCCTCCACTTT.

For the CDR3, the DNA is TGTGCCAGCAGCTTGGCCGGCGGAGAGGGACTGTTTTTT. Encoded protein: CASSLAGGEGLFF. The rearrangement joins TRBV5-4 to TRBJ1-4; D unresolved. The V end lost 0 bases, the J end lost 13 bases, and 13 bases lay between the germline ends. Germline-derived CDR1 and CDR2 are SGHNT and YYREEE (reference sequence). The CDR3 runs to 13 residues.

The rearrangement joins TRBV4-3 to TRBJ2-2; 11 positions match TRBD2. J gave up 2 bases and V 1 base, and 6 bases lay outside the gene matches. This CDR3 is 18 amino acids long. Germline CDR1 LGHNA, CDR2 YSLEER. DNA of the CDR3: TGCGCCAGCAGCCAAGGAACTAGCGGGAGTTATAACACCGGGGAGCTGTTTTTT. It encodes CASSQGTSGSYNTGELFF.

The CDR3 sequence: CASSLGAGLGLLITEAFF. In DNA, the CDR3 is TGTGCCAGCAGCCTAGGGGCAGGGCTGGGGCTATTGATCACTGAAGCTTTCTTT. The chain recombines TRBV11-2 with TRBJ1-1; maybe TRBD1 (5 bases). The germline V and J ends were trimmed by 5 bases and 4 bases, with 26 bases remaining between them. Germline V lookup: CDR1 SGHAT, CDR2 FQNNGV. The CDR3 has 18 amino acids.

The CDR3 is CASSLLQPQHF. The CDR3 nucleotides read TGTGCCAGCAGCTTACTCCAGCCCCAGCATTTT. The genes are TRBV7-9 and TRBJ1-5; D unresolved. V lost 2 bases and J lost 7, with 3 bases in between. The germline V gene has CDR1 SEHNR and CDR2 FQNEAQ (reference sequence). CDR3 length: 11 residues.

The genes are TRBV7-6 and TRBJ1-5, with 8 bases lining up with TRBD1. The CDR3 spans 21 residues. In germline, CDR1 is SGHVS, CDR2 FNYEAQ. Trimming at V came to 1 base and at J to 0 bases, leaving 17 bases not matched to a gene. For the CDR3, the DNA is TGTGCCAGCAGCTTAGTAGCCCCCAGGACAGGGACCACTTATAGCAATCAGCCCCAGCATTTT. This codes for CASSLVAPRTGTTYSNQPQHF.

J is TRBJ2-1 and V is TRBV5-4; D gene unclear. Germline CDR1 SGHNT, CDR2 YYREEE (reference sequence). The CDR3 runs to 11 residues. The V and J ends lost 0 bases and 8 bases respectively, with 3 bases between them. This chain's CDR3 is CASSLVDEQFF. The CDR3 nucleotides are TGTGCCAGCAGCTTGGTCGATGAGCAGTTCTTC.

V and J are TRBV6-6 and TRBJ1-1; the D gene is possibly TRBD1 (5 bases). From germline, CDR1 is MNHNY and CDR2 SVGAGI (reference sequence). V was cut by 6 bases and J by 4 bases, with 12 bases left in between. The CDR3 is 13 amino acids. CDR3 in amino acids: CASRPGISTEAFF. In DNA, the CDR3 is TGTGCCAGCAGGCCAGGGATTTCCACTGAAGCTTTCTTT.

J is TRBJ1-1 and V is TRBV5-1, with D possibly being TRBD1 (5 bases). The V gene lost 5 bases and the J gene lost 1 base, with 9 bases spanning the gap. The CDR3 length is 13 residues. Germline assignment: CDR1 SGHRS and CDR2 YFSETQ. The CDR3 sequence: CASSEGSNTEAFF. The CDR3 region has the DNA TGCGCCAGCAGTGAGGGGTCGAACACTGAAGCTTTCTTT. Combining the CDR3 with reference TRBV5-1 and TRBJ1-1 gives the whole variable domain KAGVTQTPRYLIKTRGQQVTLSCSPISGHRSVSWYQQTPGQGLQFLFEYFSETQRNKGNFPGRFSGRQFSNSRSEMNVSTLELGDSALYLCASSEGSNTEAFFGQGTRLTVV.

The sample holds one count of this clone. The chain joins TRBV5-5 to TRBJ1-1; 8 bases map to TRBD1. The CDR3 is 17 residues long. J lost 9 bases, V lost 1 base, and 17 bases had no gene match. The germline V gene encodes CDR1 SGHKS and CDR2 YYEKEE (reference sequence). CDR3 sequence reads: CASSLRSVDRGAGKAFF. The CDR3 DNA reads as TGTGCCAGCAGCTTGAGGTCCGTCGACAGGGGCGCTGGGAAAGCTTTCTTT.

In its sample, this clone was seen once. J is TRBJ2-2 and V is TRBV29-1; 13 positions agree with TRBD2. The CDR3 sequence is 15 residues long. Losses at the gene ends were 6 bases for V and 3 bases for J; bases not matched to a gene: 4. Per germline, CDR1 SQVTM and CDR2 ANQGSEA. The CDR3: CSVRGLAGYTGELFF. CDR3 coding DNA: TGCAGCGTGAGGGGACTAGCGGGATACACCGGGGAGCTGTTTTTT.

The chain recombines TRBV28 with TRBJ1-2; a possible D gene is TRBD1 (5 bases). Trimming shortened V by 8 bases and J by 5 bases, and 15 bases separated the two germline ends. The CDR3 extends over 13 amino acids. The V gene's germline CDR1 is MDHEN and CDR2 SYDVKM. CDR3: CASLGGFRYGYTF. The CDR3 DNA follows: TGTGCCAGCCTGGGGGGTTTTAGGTATGGCTACACCTTC.

The gene calls are TRBV30 and TRBJ1-4; D is perhaps TRBD1 (6 bases). The CDR3 is 14 residues long. Germline V lookup: CDR1 GTSNPN, CDR2 SVGIG (reference sequence). V lost 2 bases to trimming and J lost 9 bases, with 16 bases between them. DNA of the CDR3: TGTGCCTGGAGTATCGCGGGGGCAGGGAAAAAACTGTTTTTT. It yields the protein CAWSIAGAGKKLFF.

The rearrangement links TRBV18 to TRBJ1-1; D is perhaps TRBD1 (6 bases). Germline assignment: CDR1 KGHSH and CDR2 LQKENI. With 6 bases removed from V and 7 bases from J, the gap between germline ends came to 18 bases. CDR3 length: 14 residues. CDR3 nucleotide sequence: TGTGCCAGCTCCCCGGGGGGGGCGCGAGGTGAAGCTTTCTTT. The encoded protein is CASSPGGARGEAFF.

This CDR3 reads CASSPDGGREKLFF. Written as DNA, the CDR3 is TGTGCCAGCTCACCGGACGGGGGACGTGAAAAACTGTTTTTT. The chain couples TRBV18 to TRBJ1-4; D perhaps matches TRBD1 (5 bases). CDR3 length equals 14 residues. V shed 3 bases and J shed 7 bases, with 12 bases lying between them. Germline V CDR1 and CDR2: KGHSH, LQKENI.

This chain uses TRBV10-3 with TRBJ2-1; TRBD2 agrees at 12 bases. J lost 7 bases, V lost 7 bases, and 11 bases had no gene match. The germline CDR1 and CDR2 sequences are ENHRY and SYGVKD. This CDR3 comprises 16 residues. The CDR3 bases are TGTGCCATCACCGCCCTGACTAGCGGGGGCTCGAATGAGCAGTTCTTC. Protein sequence: CAITALTSGGSNEQFF.

The J gene is TRBJ1-5, the V gene TRBV7-8, with D unclear. Looked up from germline, CDR1 is SGHVS and CDR2 is FQNEAQ. The CDR3 is 14 amino acids. The CDR3 region has the DNA TGTGCTAGTAGTCCTTTTGGAAGCAATCAGCCCCAGCATTTT. Translation: CASSPFGSNQPQHF. Full variable domain (missing parts from reference TRBV7-8 and TRBJ1-5): GAGVSQSPRYKVAKRGQDVALRCDPISGHVSLFWYQQALGQGPEFLTYFQNEAQLDKSGLPSDRFFAERPEGSVSTLKIQRTQQEDSAVYLCASSPFGSNQPQHFGDGTRLSIL.

This clone appeared a single time. This chain links TRBV10-3 with TRBJ1-1; D is possibly TRBD1 (5 bases). This CDR3 comprises 13 residues. Trimming took 7 bases from V and 6 from J, leaving 15 bases between them. Per germline, CDR1 ENHRY and CDR2 SYGVKD. The CDR3 region is CAINEGASPEAFF. As DNA, the CDR3 is TGTGCCATCAACGAAGGGGCGTCCCCTGAAGCTTTCTTT.

V gene TRBV5-4 combines with J gene TRBJ1-1; D is perhaps TRBD1 (5 bases). The V gene lost 0 bases and the J gene lost 0 bases, with 9 bases spanning the gap. Germline V gene lookup returns CDR1 SGHNT and CDR2 YYREEE (reference sequence). The CDR3 runs 15 residues. The CDR3 coding sequence is TGTGCCAGCAGCTTGGACAGGACCATGAACACTGAAGCTTTCTTT. Protein sequence: CASSLDRTMNTEAFF. The full variable domain, completed using reference TRBV5-4 and TRBJ1-1, is ETGVTQSPTHLIKTRGQQVTLRCSSQSGHNTVSWYQQALGQGPQFIFQYYREEENGRGNFPPRFSGLQFPNYSSELNVNALELDDSALYLCASSLDRTMNTEAFFGQGTRLTVV.

The chain links TRBV30 to TRBJ1-2; D may be TRBD1 (6 bases). The CDR3 contains 16 residues. V was cut by 2 bases and J by 1 base, with 17 bases left in between. Germline loops: CDR1 GTSNPN, CDR2 SVGIG (reference sequence). As DNA, the CDR3 is TGTGCCTGGAGTCCCCGAGGGGGGAGATTTAACTATGGCTACACCTTC. Translating gives CAWSPRGGRFNYGYTF.

This chain uses TRBV30 with TRBJ1-4, with TRBD1 matching over 7 bases. CDR1 GTSNPN and CDR2 SVGIG come from the germline V gene (reference sequence). The CDR3 consists of 15 residues. Trimming removed 0 bases from V and 8 bases from J; junction bases left unmatched: 9. CDR3 nucleotide sequence: TGTGCCTGGAGTGTACAGGGGACAATCCGAGAAAAACTGTTTTTT. Translated: CAWSVQGTIREKLFF.

The chain uses TRBV29-1 and TRBJ2-5; D remains ambiguous. CDR3 length: 11 amino acids. V was clipped by 3 bases and J by 4 bases, with 6 bases between them. CDR1 is SQVTM, CDR2 ANQGSEA, per germline. The chain's CDR3 is CSVDKGETQYF. CDR3 bases: TGCAGCGTTGACAAGGGAGAGACCCAGTACTTC.